One T cell receptor (beta chain) is described in this entry. Each PCR received spiked synthetic TCR analog templates. Assay: immunoSEQ multiplex PCR; the TCRdb copy retains only in-frame clones and omits some. The sample comprises about 57,000 clones, roughly 86% of which are singletons, and 2.9% rests with the top ten. Germline values: CDR1 MNHEY, CDR2 SMNVEV (reference sequence). This CDR3 has 11 residues. The V and J ends lost 2 bases and 8 bases respectively, with 6 bases between them. Patients were diagnosed with urothelial carcinoma, either locally advanced or metastatic. There were between 1 and 8 samples from each patient, taken pretreatment and on-treatment. The sample comes from a study of PD-L1 blockade in urothelial cancer. As for the study in general: About 90% of the 29 patients comprised males who had bladder-origin urothelial cancer.

Sequencing was performed on PBMCs, taken around atezolizumab (anti-PD-L1) treatment. V and J are TRBV27 and TRBJ1-1; D is ambiguous. This receptor was taken from a man between 50 and 59 years old with urothelial cancer. In nucleotides, the CDR3 is TGTGCCAGCAGTTTACGAGGGGAAGCTTTCTTT. Its protein product is CASSLRGEAFF.